This T cell receptor (beta chain) was captured in a study of blood T cell repertoires in COVID-19. Looking at the study overall: Samples taken during acute and convalescent COVID-19 were collected in the United States, Italy and Spain.

Produced via immunoSEQ multiplex PCR; TCRdb's table is partial and in-frame only. Counted here are about 380,000 clones, approximately 90% occurring once; the ten biggest clones make up more than 0.95%. In Cohort 3, a recovered donor had either two negative PCRs, clearance, or symptom resolution. With 5 bases clipped from V and 8 bases from J, the junction kept 9 bases outside the gene matches. This CDR3 is built from 14 residues. Germline V lookup: CDR1 LNHDA, CDR2 SQIVND (reference sequence). The receptor was derived from a woman younger than 30 who had recovered from COVID-19. The V and J genes are TRBV19 and TRBJ1-2; TRBD1 matches 9 bases. The sequencing sample was made of PBMCs or T cells enriched from blood (not recorded which). The CDR3 loop is CASSRTGDAKGYTF. CDR3 sequence (DNA): TGTGCCAGTAGTCGGACAGGGGATGCGAAGGGCTACACCTTC. Full variable domain (outside the CDR3, taken from reference TRBV19 and TRBJ1-2): DGGITQSPKYLFRKEGQNVTLSCEQNLNHDAMYWYRQDPGQGLRLIYYSQIVNDFQKGDIAEGYSVSREKKESFPLTVTSAQKNPTAFYLCASSRTGDAKGYTFGSGTRLTVV.